This is a list of T cell receptor beta chains from one sample in a study of Ad26.COV2.S vaccination and SARS-CoV-2 variants. Measured with immunoSEQ multiplex PCR; TCRdb has only the in-frame clones, and not every one. The table has approximately 400,000 clones, around four fifths seen once. Here the sequenced sample was peripheral blood, taken in a trial of Ad26.COV2.S vaccine versus placebo. These receptors all come from a person between 18 and 65 years old who received the Ad26.COV2.S COVID-19 vaccine or a placebo. CDR3s include the opening cysteine and the closing phenylalanine or tryptophan. A D gene is named only where the DNA matches it firmly. Clone size is shown for a subset of rows, as once, few, many or a class of expanded clone.

- | TRBJ2-1 | - | TRBV19 | TGTGCCAGTAGTACGGAAAAGACAGCCGACAATGAGCAGTTCTTC | CASSTEKTADNEQFF
TRBD2 | TRBJ2-7 | - | TRBV19 | TGTGCCAGTAGTATTAGCGGGAGAGGGTACGAGCAGTACTTC | CASSISGRGYEQYF
TRBD2 | TRBJ2-3 | once | TRBV28 | TGTGCCAGCAGTGCCAGCGGGACCCGCGCAGATACGCAGTATTTT | CASSASGTRADTQYF
- | TRBJ1-6 | - | TRBV3-1/TRBV3-2 | TGTGCCAGCAGCCACGGGGGGCGCTCACCCCTCCACTTT | CASSHGGRSPLHF
- | TRBJ1-1 | - | TRBV29-1 | TGCAGCGTTGGGCGCAGATTGAACACTGAAGCTTTCTTT | CSVGRRLNTEAFF
TRBD1 | TRBJ2-7 | - | TRBV15 | TGTGCCACCAGCAGGACAGGGGCCGGAGAGCAGTACTTC | CATSRTGAGEQYF
TRBD1 | TRBJ1-2 | - | TRBV3-1/TRBV3-2 | TGTGCCAGCAGGCACAGGGGCGACTATGGCTACACCTTC | CASRHRGDYGYTF
TRBD2 | TRBJ2-1 | - | TRBV4-3 | TGCGCCAGCAGCCAAGATACTAGCGGGGGCGGGTACAATGAGCAGTTCTTC | CASSQDTSGGGYNEQFF
- | TRBJ1-1 | - | TRBV18 | TGTGCCAGCTCACCACGACAAGAGAACACTGAAGCTTTCTTT | CASSPRQENTEAFF
- | TRBJ1-1 | - | TRBV3-1/TRBV3-2 | TGTGCCAGCAGCCCGACAGTAAACACTGAAGCTTTCTTT | CASSPTVNTEAFF
- | TRBJ1-1 | few | TRBV27 | TGTGCCAGCAGTTCTTTTTTTGGACGGATGAACACTGAAGCTTTCTTT | CASSSFFGRMNTEAFF
- | TRBJ2-7 | - | TRBV18 | TGTGCCAGCTCACCCCCCTCCCGCGGAACTCCGGGAGAGCAGTACTTC | CASSPPSRGTPGEQYF
- | TRBJ2-7 | - | TRBV29-1 | TGCAGCGTTGAAGATCAGGACTGGGTGCAGTACTTC | CSVEDQDWVQYF
- | TRBJ1-2 | - | TRBV19 | TGTGCCAGTAGTATAGTTGGACGGACCATCTGGGGCTACACCTTC | CASSIVGRTIWGYTF
TRBD1 | TRBJ2-1 | - | TRBV7-3 | TGTGCCAGCAGCTTAATTGGGACAGGGTTCGATGAGCAGTTCTTC | CASSLIGTGFDEQFF
- | TRBJ1-2 | - | TRBV6-6 | TGTGCCAGCAGTTACTCCCGGGGACGGGAGGGGGACGGCTACACCTTC | CASSYSRGREGDGYTF
- | TRBJ2-7 | once | TRBV20-1 | TGCAGTGCTACTGAACCCTCACACTACGAGCAGTACTTC | CSATEPSHYEQYF
- | TRBJ1-1 | - | TRBV27 | TGTGCCAGCAGTTTCACCGGGGACACTGAAGCTTTCTTT | CASSFTGDTEAFF